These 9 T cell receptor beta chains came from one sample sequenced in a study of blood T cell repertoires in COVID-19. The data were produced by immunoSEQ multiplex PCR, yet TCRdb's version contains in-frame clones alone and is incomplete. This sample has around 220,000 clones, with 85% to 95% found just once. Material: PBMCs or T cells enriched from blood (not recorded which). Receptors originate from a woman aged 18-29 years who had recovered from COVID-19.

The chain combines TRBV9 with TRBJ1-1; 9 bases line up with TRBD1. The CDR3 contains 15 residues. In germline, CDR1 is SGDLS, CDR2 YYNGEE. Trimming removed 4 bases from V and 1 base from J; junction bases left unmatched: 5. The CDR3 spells CASSRSGQGNTEAFF. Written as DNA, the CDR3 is TGTGCCAGCAGCCGGTCGGGACAGGGGAACACTGAAGCTTTCTTT.

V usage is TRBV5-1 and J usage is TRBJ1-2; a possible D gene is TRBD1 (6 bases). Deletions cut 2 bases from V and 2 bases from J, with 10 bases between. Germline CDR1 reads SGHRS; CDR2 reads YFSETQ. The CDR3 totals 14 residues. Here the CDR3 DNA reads TGCGCCAGCAGCTTCCAGGGGTCGAACTATGGCTACACCTTC. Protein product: CASSFQGSNYGYTF.

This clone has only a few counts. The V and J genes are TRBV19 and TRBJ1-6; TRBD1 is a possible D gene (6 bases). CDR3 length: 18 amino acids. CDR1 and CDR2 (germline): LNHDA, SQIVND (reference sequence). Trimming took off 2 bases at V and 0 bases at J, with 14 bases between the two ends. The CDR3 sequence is CASSISRTASSYNSPLHF. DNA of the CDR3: TGTGCCAGTAGTATATCAAGGACAGCTAGCTCCTATAATTCACCCCTCCACTTT.

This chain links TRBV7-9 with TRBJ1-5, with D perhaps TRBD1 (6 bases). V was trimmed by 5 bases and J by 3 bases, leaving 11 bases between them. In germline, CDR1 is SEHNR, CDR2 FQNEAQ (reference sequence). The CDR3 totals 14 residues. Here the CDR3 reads CASSRGHVNQPQHF. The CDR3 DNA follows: TGTGCCAGCAGCCGGGGACATGTCAATCAGCCCCAGCATTTT. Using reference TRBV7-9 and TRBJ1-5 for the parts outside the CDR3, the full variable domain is DTGVSQNPRHKITKRGQNVTFRCDPISEHNRLYWYRQTLGQGPEFLTYFQNEAQLEKSRLLSDRFSAERPKGSFSTLEIQRTEQGDSAMYLCASSRGHVNQPQHFGDGTRLSIL.

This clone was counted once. The CDR3 is CASSGALSGEQFF. CDR3 in DNA: TGTGCCAGCAGCGGAGCCCTGAGCGGTGAGCAGTTCTTC. This rearrangement joins TRBV7-9 to TRBJ2-1; a possible D gene is TRBD2 (5 bases). The CDR3 extends over 13 amino acids. Germline V gives CDR1 SEHNR, CDR2 FQNEAQ (reference sequence). V dropped 5 bases and J dropped 9 bases, with 14 bases sitting between them.

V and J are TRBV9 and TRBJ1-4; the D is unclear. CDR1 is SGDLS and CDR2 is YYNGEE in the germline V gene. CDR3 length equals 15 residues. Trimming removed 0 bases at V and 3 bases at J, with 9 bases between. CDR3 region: CASSVAGAANEKLFF. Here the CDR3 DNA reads TGTGCCAGCAGCGTAGCGGGTGCCGCTAATGAAAAACTGTTTTTT.

CDR3 sequence: CASSIGNPGIEAFF. The CDR3 bases are TGTGCCAGTAGTATAGGCAACCCGGGAATTGAAGCTTTCTTT. This chain links TRBV19 with TRBJ1-1, with D hard to call. CDR1 and CDR2 (germline): LNHDA, SQIVND (reference sequence). The ends were cut back, 1 base at V and 7 bases at J, with 13 bases in the middle. The CDR3 is made up of 14 amino acids.

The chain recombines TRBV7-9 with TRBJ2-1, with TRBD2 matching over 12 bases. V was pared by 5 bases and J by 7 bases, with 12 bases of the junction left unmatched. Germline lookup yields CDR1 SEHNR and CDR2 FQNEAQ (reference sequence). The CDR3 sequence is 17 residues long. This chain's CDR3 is CASSPRLAGDPGNEQFF. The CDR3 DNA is TGTGCCAGCAGCCCCAGACTAGCGGGAGACCCGGGAAATGAGCAGTTCTTC. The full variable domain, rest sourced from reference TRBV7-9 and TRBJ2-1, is DTGVSQNPRHKITKRGQNVTFRCDPISEHNRLYWYRQTLGQGPEFLTYFQNEAQLEKSRLLSDRFSAERPKGSFSTLEIQRTEQGDSAMYLCASSPRLAGDPGNEQFFGPGTRLTVL.

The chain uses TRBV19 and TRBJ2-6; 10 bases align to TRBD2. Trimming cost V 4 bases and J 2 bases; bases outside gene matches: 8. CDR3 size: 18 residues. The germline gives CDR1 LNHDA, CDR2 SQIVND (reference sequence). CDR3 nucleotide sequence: TGTGCCAGTAGTAGGTTCAGCGGGAGGGCCGCTGGGGCCAACGTCCTGACTTTC. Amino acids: CASSRFSGRAAGANVLTF.